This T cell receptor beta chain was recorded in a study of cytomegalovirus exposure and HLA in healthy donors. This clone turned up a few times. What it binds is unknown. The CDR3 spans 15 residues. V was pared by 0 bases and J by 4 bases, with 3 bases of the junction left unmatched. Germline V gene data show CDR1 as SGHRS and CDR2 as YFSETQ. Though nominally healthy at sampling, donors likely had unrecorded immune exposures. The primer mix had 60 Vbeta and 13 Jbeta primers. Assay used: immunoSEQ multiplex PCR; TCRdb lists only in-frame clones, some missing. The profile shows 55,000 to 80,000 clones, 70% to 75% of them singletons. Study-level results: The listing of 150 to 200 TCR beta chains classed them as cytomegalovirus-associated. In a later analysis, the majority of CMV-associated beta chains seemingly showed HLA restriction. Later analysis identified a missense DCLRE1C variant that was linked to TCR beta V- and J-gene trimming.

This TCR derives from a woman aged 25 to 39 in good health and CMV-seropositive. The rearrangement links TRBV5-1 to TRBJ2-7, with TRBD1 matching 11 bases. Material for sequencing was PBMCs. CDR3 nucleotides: TGCGCCAGCAGCTTGGGGACAGGGGGCTTGTACGAGCAGTACTTC. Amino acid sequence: CASSLGTGGLYEQYF. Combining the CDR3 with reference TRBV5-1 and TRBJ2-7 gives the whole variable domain KAGVTQTPRYLIKTRGQQVTLSCSPISGHRSVSWYQQTPGQGLQFLFEYFSETQRNKGNFPGRFSGRQFSNSRSEMNVSTLELGDSALYLCASSLGTGGLYEQYFGPGTRLTVT.